The text below deals with one T cell receptor (beta chain). Its target is not known. The same CDR3 is also encoded by other DNA sequences in this sample. Naive CD8 cells lacked CD45RO and underwent positive selection for CCR7, leaving out terminally differentiated effector memory CD45RA+ cells. The sample comes from a study of shared clonotypes between healthy human individuals. Study-level results: Relative to their counterparts shared across all four donors, non-shared clonotypes exhibited diminished generation probabilities. About 5% was the fraction of naive CD4 clonotypes found shared across several donors.

The CDR3 has 11 residues. The ends were cut back, 0 bases at V and 6 bases at J, with 3 bases in the middle. CDR1 MNHNY and CDR2 SVGAGI come from the germline V gene (reference sequence). Generated by immunoSEQ multiplex PCR, the TCRdb table keeps only in-frame clones and is missing some. Altogether some 2 million clones are present, just under 95% being singletons, with the ten largest covering 0.9% to 1.4%. The chain employs TRBV6-6 and TRBJ2-7, with D uncertain. Specimen: naive CD8+ T cells sorted from blood. This TCR was recovered from a young man in good health. Here the CDR3 reads CASSYSGEQYF. The CDR3 DNA follows: TGTGCCAGCAGTTACTCAGGCGAGCAGTACTTC.